A selection of T cell receptor beta chains follows, all from one sample in a study of T-cell memory formation after mild COVID-19. Via MiXCR, TCRdb re-called the 5' RACE reads, giving one row per CDR3 protein. Counted here are around 180,000 distinct CDR3 sequences, roughly 18% occurring once; the ten biggest clones make up roughly 3.9%. Sequencing used PBMCs or a T cell subset sorted from them (not recorded which). Receptors were obtained from a man younger than 35 who had mild COVID-19 (a few samples of this study predate the infection). Cell type and time point are not known. Each CDR3 is given with its conserved first and last residue. A D gene is named only where the DNA matches it firmly. Where a row states a size, it is once, few, many or the class of an expanded clone; other rows omit it.

v_call: TRBV4-1; j_call: TRBJ2-7; clone_size: few; d_call: TRBD2; cdr3_aa: CASSRGLAGGSYEQYF; cdr3_nt: TGCGCCAGCAGCCGAGGACTAGCGGGGGGATCTTACGAGCAGTACTTC
v_call: TRBV4-1; j_call: TRBJ1-2; clone_size: few; d_call: TRBD1; cdr3_aa: CASSYRGQGQGYTF; cdr3_nt: TGCGCCAGCAGCTACCGAGGACAGGGCCAAGGCTACACCTTC
v_call: TRBV12-3/TRBV12-4; j_call: TRBJ1-5; clone_size: few; d_call: -; cdr3_aa: CASSFRGWGNQPQHF; cdr3_nt: TGTGCCAGCAGTTTCCGGGGATGGGGCAATCAGCCCCAGCATTTT
v_call: TRBV7-9; j_call: TRBJ2-5; clone_size: few; d_call: -; cdr3_aa: CAGSGQSRETQYF; cdr3_nt: TGTGCCGGCTCGGGGCAGTCGCGAGAGACCCAGTACTTC
v_call: TRBV12-3/TRBV12-4; j_call: TRBJ2-4; clone_size: few; d_call: -; cdr3_aa: CASTSLAENIQYF; cdr3_nt: TGTGCCAGCACGTCCTTGGCCGAGAACATTCAGTACTTC
v_call: TRBV7-8; j_call: TRBJ1-6; clone_size: -; d_call: -; cdr3_aa: CASSLRDSPLHF; cdr3_nt: TGTGCCAGCAGCTTACGGGATTCACCCCTCCACTTT
v_call: TRBV6-5; j_call: TRBJ1-5; clone_size: few; d_call: -; cdr3_aa: CASSTSGSHQPQHF; cdr3_nt: TGTGCCAGCAGTACTTCAGGGTCCCATCAGCCCCAGCATTTT
v_call: TRBV18; j_call: TRBJ2-3; clone_size: -; d_call: TRBD2; cdr3_aa: CASSPPARGTDTQYF; cdr3_nt: TGTGCCAGCTCACCTCCTGCGCGGGGGACAGATACGCAGTATTTT
v_call: TRBV6-1; j_call: TRBJ1-1; clone_size: -; d_call: -; cdr3_aa: CASSDQGGKTEAFF; cdr3_nt: TGTGCCAGCAGTGATCAGGGAGGAAAGACTGAAGCTTTCTTT
v_call: TRBV5-1; j_call: TRBJ2-3; clone_size: -; d_call: -; cdr3_aa: CATQPRPIPADTQYF; cdr3_nt: TGCGCCACCCAGCCCCGGCCCATCCCAGCAGATACGCAGTATTTT
v_call: TRBV7-6; j_call: TRBJ2-1; clone_size: -; d_call: -; cdr3_aa: CASSPRQVHEQFF; cdr3_nt: TGTGCCAGCAGCCCACGACAGGTCCATGAGCAGTTCTTC
v_call: TRBV12-3/TRBV12-4; j_call: TRBJ1-5; clone_size: -; d_call: TRBD1; cdr3_aa: CASSFGGGEAQPQHF; cdr3_nt: TGTGCCAGCAGTTTTGGAGGGGGCGAAGCTCAGCCCCAGCATTTT
v_call: TRBV6-2/TRBV6-3; j_call: TRBJ2-3; clone_size: -; d_call: -; cdr3_aa: CASSDEGTYTDTQYF; cdr3_nt: TGTGCCAGCAGTGACGAGGGGACTTACACAGATACGCAGTATTTT
v_call: TRBV5-1; j_call: TRBJ2-2; clone_size: few; d_call: -; cdr3_aa: CASSLRGARTGELFF; cdr3_nt: TGCGCCAGCAGCCTTAGGGGGGCACGGACCGGGGAGCTGTTTTTT
v_call: TRBV19; j_call: TRBJ2-2; clone_size: -; d_call: -; cdr3_aa: CASSAQGDTGELFF; cdr3_nt: TGTGCCAGTAGTGCACAGGGAGACACCGGGGAGCTGTTTTTT
v_call: TRBV5-6; j_call: TRBJ1-4; clone_size: few; d_call: -; cdr3_aa: CASSGQTGRLFF; cdr3_nt: TGTGCCAGCAGCGGTCAAACGGGAAGACTGTTTTTT
v_call: TRBV5-8; j_call: TRBJ1-5; clone_size: few; d_call: -; cdr3_aa: CASSLVYSNQPQHF; cdr3_nt: TGTGCCAGCAGCTTGGTATATAGCAATCAGCCCCAGCATTTT
v_call: TRBV7-9; j_call: TRBJ1-1; clone_size: -; d_call: TRBD1; cdr3_aa: CASRGQTENTEAFF; cdr3_nt: TGTGCCAGCAGGGGACAGACCGAGAACACTGAAGCTTTCTTT
v_call: TRBV7-3; j_call: TRBJ2-3; clone_size: many; d_call: -; cdr3_aa: CASSPGPATDTQYF; cdr3_nt: TGTGCCAGCAGCCCCGGACCAGCCACAGATACGCAGTATTTT
v_call: TRBV24-1; j_call: TRBJ1-2; clone_size: -; d_call: -; cdr3_aa: CATSDGSGYGYTF; cdr3_nt: TGTGCCACCAGTGACGGGTCCGGGTATGGCTACACCTTC
v_call: TRBV5-6; j_call: TRBJ2-1; clone_size: few; d_call: TRBD2; cdr3_aa: CASSLQRGGYNEQFF; cdr3_nt: TGTGCCAGCAGCCTACAGCGGGGGGGCTACAATGAGCAGTTCTTC
v_call: TRBV5-4; j_call: TRBJ2-6; clone_size: -; d_call: TRBD1; cdr3_aa: CASSLPQGVRSGANVLTF; cdr3_nt: TGTGCCAGCAGCTTGCCACAGGGGGTTCGCTCTGGGGCCAACGTCCTGACTTTC
v_call: TRBV10-3; j_call: TRBJ2-5; clone_size: many; d_call: -; cdr3_aa: CAISEVEQGKKTQYF; cdr3_nt: TGTGCCATCAGTGAGGTTGAGCAGGGAAAAAAGACCCAGTACTTC
v_call: TRBV6-5; j_call: TRBJ1-1; clone_size: -; d_call: TRBD1; cdr3_aa: CASSFAGTGRKAFF; cdr3_nt: TGTGCCAGCAGTTTCGCCGGGACAGGGAGGAAAGCTTTCTTT
v_call: TRBV7-2; j_call: TRBJ2-5; clone_size: -; d_call: -; cdr3_aa: CASSSDPGGWETQYF; cdr3_nt: TGTGCCAGCAGCTCCGACCCCGGGGGATGGGAGACCCAGTACTTC
v_call: TRBV6-2/TRBV6-3; j_call: TRBJ2-3; clone_size: -; d_call: -; cdr3_aa: CASTASTDTQYF; cdr3_nt: TGTGCCAGCACCGCTAGCACAGATACGCAGTATTTT
v_call: TRBV11-2; j_call: TRBJ2-3; clone_size: -; d_call: -; cdr3_aa: CASSLGLGGRDTQYF; cdr3_nt: TGTGCCAGCAGCTTAGGTCTTGGGGGACGAGATACGCAGTATTTT
v_call: TRBV7-2; j_call: TRBJ1-2; clone_size: -; d_call: TRBD1; cdr3_aa: CASSVGQGRVYGYTF; cdr3_nt: TGTGCCAGCAGCGTGGGACAGGGTCGGGTCTATGGCTACACCTTC
v_call: TRBV5-1; j_call: TRBJ2-7; clone_size: -; d_call: -; cdr3_aa: CASSLAGMSEQYF; cdr3_nt: TGCGCCAGCAGCTTGGCAGGGATGAGCGAGCAGTACTTC
v_call: TRBV4-3; j_call: TRBJ1-2; clone_size: many; d_call: -; cdr3_aa: CASSQEGRNYGYTF; cdr3_nt: TGCGCCAGCAGCCAAGAAGGCAGAAACTATGGCTACACCTTC
v_call: TRBV4-1; j_call: TRBJ2-4; clone_size: -; d_call: -; cdr3_aa: CASSPPIQYF; cdr3_nt: TGCGCCAGCAGCCCCCCCATTCAGTACTTC
v_call: TRBV4-1; j_call: TRBJ2-5; clone_size: few; d_call: -; cdr3_aa: CASSQGRGFGETQYF; cdr3_nt: TGCGCCAGCAGCCAAGGACGGGGGTTCGGCGAGACCCAGTACTTC
v_call: TRBV6-5; j_call: TRBJ2-1; clone_size: few; d_call: TRBD2; cdr3_aa: CASSYSGERGSGEQFF; cdr3_nt: TGTGCCAGCAGTTACTCAGGCGAGCGGGGGTCGGGTGAGCAGTTCTTC
v_call: TRBV6-2/TRBV6-3; j_call: TRBJ1-2; clone_size: few; d_call: TRBD1; cdr3_aa: CASTSTGVNGYTF; cdr3_nt: TGTGCCAGCACCTCGACAGGGGTGAATGGCTACACCTTC
v_call: TRBV12-3/TRBV12-4; j_call: TRBJ1-1; clone_size: few; d_call: -; cdr3_aa: CASRNERNTEAFF; cdr3_nt: TGTGCCAGCAGAAACGAGAGGAACACTGAAGCTTTCTTT
v_call: TRBV4-3; j_call: TRBJ2-3; clone_size: -; d_call: -; cdr3_aa: CASSHRAASTDTQYF; cdr3_nt: TGCGCCAGCAGCCACCGAGCGGCTAGCACAGATACGCAGTATTTT
v_call: TRBV20-1; j_call: TRBJ2-3; clone_size: -; d_call: TRBD2; cdr3_aa: CSAFQRGGVDTQYF; cdr3_nt: TGCAGTGCTTTCCAGCGGGGAGGAGTGGATACGCAGTATTTT
v_call: TRBV7-2; j_call: TRBJ2-3; clone_size: -; d_call: TRBD2; cdr3_aa: CASSSGLLAGSTDTQYF; cdr3_nt: TGTGCCAGCAGCTCCGGACTACTAGCGGGGTCTACAGATACGCAGTATTTT
v_call: TRBV7-9; j_call: TRBJ1-1; clone_size: few; d_call: TRBD1; cdr3_aa: CASSPPGQGITEAFF; cdr3_nt: TGTGCCAGCAGCCCACCGGGACAGGGAATCACTGAAGCTTTCTTT
v_call: TRBV20-1; j_call: TRBJ2-2; clone_size: -; d_call: TRBD2; cdr3_aa: CSAKPGGPTGELFF; cdr3_nt: TGCAGTGCAAAACCGGGAGGGCCAACCGGGGAGCTGTTTTTT
v_call: TRBV12-3/TRBV12-4; j_call: TRBJ1-3; clone_size: -; d_call: -; cdr3_aa: CASESLGNTIYF; cdr3_nt: TGTGCCAGCGAATCCTTAGGAAACACCATATATTTT